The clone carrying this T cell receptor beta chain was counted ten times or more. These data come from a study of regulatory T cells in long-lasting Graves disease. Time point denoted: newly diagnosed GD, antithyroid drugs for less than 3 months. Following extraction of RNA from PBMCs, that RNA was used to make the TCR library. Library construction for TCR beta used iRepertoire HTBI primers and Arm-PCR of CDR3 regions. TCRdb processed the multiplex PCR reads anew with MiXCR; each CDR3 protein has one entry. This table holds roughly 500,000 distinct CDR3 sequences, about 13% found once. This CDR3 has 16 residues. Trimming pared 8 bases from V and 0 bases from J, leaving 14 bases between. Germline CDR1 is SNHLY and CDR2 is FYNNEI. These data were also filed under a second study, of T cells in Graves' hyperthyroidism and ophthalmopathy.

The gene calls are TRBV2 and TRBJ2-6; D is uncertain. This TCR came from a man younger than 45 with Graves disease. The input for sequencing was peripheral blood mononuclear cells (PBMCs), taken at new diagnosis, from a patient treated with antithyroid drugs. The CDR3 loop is CASARQTISGANVLTF. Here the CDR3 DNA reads TGTGCCAGCGCGAGACAAACAATCTCTGGGGCCAACGTCCTGACTTTC.